The sequence of this T cell receptor beta chain was determined in a study of T cells in women clearing cervical HPV infection. Study-wide context: Only a few women had HLA typing results available.

Sequencing used immunoSEQ multiplex PCR; TCRdb keeps in-frame clones, though not all of them. With roughly 23,000 clones in the sample, the ten largest clones hold 9.1%. V shed 0 bases, J shed 3 bases, and the junction held 4 bases outside the gene matches. The CDR3 is 16 amino acids. CDR1 MGHRA and CDR2 YSYEKL come from the germline V gene. Prevalent HPV16 infections were excluded; only incident single HPV16 infections included. A word on this clone: The CDR3 is cut off 3 residues early in the read; its end comes from the germline J gene.

The receptor was derived from a woman between 18 and 69 years old with a cervical HPV16 infection that either progressed to CIN3+ or cleared (not recorded which). Input material: blood buffy coat. The rearrangement links TRBV4-1 to TRBJ1-2; the match to TRBD1 covers 10 bases. The CDR3 reads CASSQEGTGEYYGYTF. The part of the CDR3 DNA that was read is TGCGCCAGCAGCCAAGAGGGGACAGGGGAGTACTATGGC.